This T cell receptor (beta chain) was captured in a study of cytotoxic CD8 clonotypes in ibrutinib-treated CLL. Turning to the study itself: Patient counts were around 11 relapsed/refractory, more than 14 treatment-naive and around 17 IGHV unmutated.

Profiling relied on immunoSEQ multiplex PCR, and the TCRdb table lists in-frame clones only, not all of them. The table records about 63,000 clones, 57% of them present only once. The length of the CDR3 is 15 residues. Germline-derived CDR1 and CDR2 are SGHTA and FQGNSA. V was cut by 0 bases and J by 8 bases, with 13 bases left in between. This clone has just a few counts. The TCR was taken from a human donor with chronic lymphocytic leukemia. The chain employs TRBV7-2 and TRBJ1-4; TRBD1 is a possible D gene (6 bases). Sequencing was performed on PBMCs, taken after 12 months of ibrutinib treatment. The CDR3 is CASSLAGGLWEKLFF. In nucleotides, the CDR3 is TGTGCCAGCAGCTTAGCTGGGGGGCTTTGGGAAAAACTGTTTTTT.